This T cell receptor beta chain was retrieved from a study of T cells after yellow fever vaccination. On the study more broadly: SMART-Seq v4 Ultra Low Input served to prepare low-cell-number fractions. Points from the study as a whole: The CD4 and CD8 compartments had a small share of their clonotypes in common.

V shed 5 bases, J shed 7 bases, and the junction held 7 bases outside the gene matches. CDR3 length: 14 amino acids. UMIs and a universal primer site were added when TCR cDNA was made by 5'RACE template switching. MiXCR, applied by TCRdb to the 5' RACE reads, yields one record per CDR3 protein. The sample records 500,000 to 650,000 distinct CDR3 sequences, roughly a sixth being singletons. This clonotype was counted between two and nine times. Its target is not known. The TCR sequence derives from a man between 18 and 35 years old who received the YFV17D yellow fever vaccine. The V and J genes are TRBV12-3 or TRBV12-4 and TRBJ1-5, with TRBD1 matching 8 bases. The sample here was PBMCs, taken 5 days after the first yellow fever vaccination. CDR3 loop: CASSIDRGGQPQHF. CDR3 coding DNA: TGTGCCAGCAGTATCGACAGGGGTGGGCAGCCCCAGCATTTT.